These 9 T cell receptor beta chains share one sample of origin, sequenced in a study of CD8+ T cells in alopecia areata. Treatment of the sample: oral pan-JAK inhibitor, 5-10 mg twice daily. RNA was extracted and reverse transcribed into cDNA as the sequencing template. This table comes from immunoSEQ multiplex PCR, and its TCRdb copy is limited to in-frame clones, with some not included. Among some 240,000 clones, about 50% were seen once, and the ten largest hold around 1.6%. The starting material was CD4+ T cells sorted from blood, obtained at week 4, from a patient treated with tofacitinib. The receptors come from a human donor with alopecia areata.

This chain connects TRBV27 to TRBJ2-7; D call uncertain. The CDR3 has 13 residues. CDR1 MNHEY and CDR2 SMNVEV come from the germline V gene (reference sequence). The ends were cut back, 7 bases at V and 5 bases at J, with 15 bases in the middle. The CDR3 loop is CASTRRRFDEQYF. CDR3 nucleotides: TGTGCCAGCACTAGACGCCGGTTCGACGAGCAGTACTTC.

The chain links TRBV4-3 to TRBJ2-3; D unresolved. Germline CDR1 reads LGHNA; CDR2 reads YSLEER. The CDR3 spans 13 residues. The ends were cut back, 5 bases at V and 4 bases at J, with 10 bases in the middle. This CDR3 reads CASSTLRSDTQYF. The CDR3 nucleotides are TGCGCCAGCAGCACCCTCAGGTCAGATACGCAGTATTTT.

The chain is built from TRBV11-2 and TRBJ2-3; D uncertain. The V end lost 4 bases, the J end lost 3 bases, and 2 bases lay between the germline ends. CDR1 SGHAT and CDR2 FQNNGV come from the germline V gene. The CDR3 spans 11 residues. The CDR3 nucleotides are TGTGCCAGCAGCTGGACAGATACGCAGTATTTT. It is translated as CASSWTDTQYF.

This clone has only a few counts. This chain joins TRBV29-1 and TRBJ2-6; D is ambiguous. CDR1 is SQVTM, CDR2 ANQGSEA, per germline. CDR3 size: 13 residues. The germline V and J ends were trimmed by 4 bases and 2 bases, with 6 bases remaining between them. The CDR3 DNA reads as TGCAGCGTTGTGGGAACTGGGGCCAACGTCCTGACTTTC. It translates to CSVVGTGANVLTF. The complete variable domain, with remaining parts taken from reference TRBV29-1 and TRBJ2-6, reads SAVISQKPSRDICQRGTSLTIQCQVDSQVTMMFWYRQQPGQSLTLIATANQGSEATYESGFVIDKFPISRPNLTFSTLTVSNMSPEDSSIYLCSVVGTGANVLTFGAGSRLTVL.

The rearrangement joins TRBV30 to TRBJ1-1; TRBD1 agrees at 7 bases. The V gene's germline CDR1 is GTSNPN and CDR2 SVGIG (reference sequence). The CDR3 consists of 14 residues. V shed 3 bases, J shed 2 bases, and the junction held 6 bases outside the gene matches. The CDR3 nucleotides read TGTGCCTGGAGATTGGGACAGCTAAACACTGAAGCTTTCTTT. Its translation is CAWRLGQLNTEAFF.

The chain recombines TRBV30 with TRBJ1-2, with 7 bases that match TRBD1. CDR1 is GTSNPN and CDR2 is SVGIG in the germline V gene (reference sequence). J was trimmed by 14 bases and V by 1 base; bases with no gene match: 10. This CDR3 has 12 residues. The CDR3 loop reads CAWSARQGGRTF. For the CDR3, the DNA is TGTGCCTGGAGTGCACGACAGGGTGGAAGGACCTTC.

This clone was observed a few times. V gene TRBV29-1 combines with J gene TRBJ2-1; D gene ambiguous. CDR3 length equals 10 residues. Germline loops: CDR1 SQVTM, CDR2 ANQGSEA. V lost 7 bases and J lost 8, with 9 bases in between. The CDR3 region has the DNA TGCAGCGGAATGGACCATGAGCAGTTCTTC. It specifies CSGMDHEQFF.

The chain uses TRBV30 and TRBJ2-7; either TRBD1 or TRBD2 may supply D (6 bases each). Between the trimmed V and J ends, which lost 6 bases and 4 bases, there was a span of 10 bases. The germline V gene has CDR1 GTSNPN and CDR2 SVGIG (reference sequence). CDR3 size: 11 residues. Written as DNA, the CDR3 is TGTGCCTGTTCGGGGGCTTACGAGCAGTACTTC. This sequence encodes CACSGAYEQYF.

The J gene is TRBJ1-2, the V gene TRBV4-1, with 8 bases aligning to TRBD1. Germline V gene lookup returns CDR1 MGHRA and CDR2 YSYEKL. CDR3 length: 14 amino acids. V shed 4 bases and J 8 bases; nucleotides not matched to a gene: 9. CDR3 residues: CASSRPGQGGGYTF. DNA for the CDR3: TGCGCCAGCAGCCGTCCCGGACAGGGAGGGGGCTACACCTTC.